Each of the 14 T cell receptor beta chains below was sequenced from the same sample in a study of blood T cell repertoires in COVID-19. Method: immunoSEQ multiplex PCR; TCRdb's copy keeps in-frame clones and lacks some. In the table there are 50,000 to 80,000 clones, around 76% of which are singletons. Sample: peripheral blood. All receptors derive from a human donor in a cohort sampled during active COVID-19.

The rearrangement joins TRBV7-3 to TRBJ2-5; D perhaps matches TRBD2 (7 bases). Germline V gene data show CDR1 as SGHTA and CDR2 as FQGTGA. The CDR3 length is 15 residues. Trimming took off 1 base at V and 4 bases at J, with 13 bases between the two ends. This CDR3 is CASSLRGGMGETQYF. The CDR3 nucleotides read TGTGCCAGCAGCTTAAGGGGGGGCATGGGAGAGACCCAGTACTTC.

This chain links TRBV2 with TRBJ2-7, with 11 bases aligning to TRBD2. Germline V lookup: CDR1 SNHLY, CDR2 FYNNEI. V shed 5 bases and J 0 bases; nucleotides not matched to a gene: 3. The CDR3 is made up of 15 amino acids. The CDR3 nucleotides are TGTGCCAGCAGTCAAACTAGCGGGGGCTCCTACGAGCAGTACTTC. Translating it yields CASSQTSGGSYEQYF.

The rearrangement uses TRBV18 and TRBJ2-5; TRBD1 aligns across 12 bases. CDR1 KGHSH and CDR2 LQKENI come from the germline V gene. This CDR3 region has 16 residues. The trim removed 4 bases at V and 5 bases at J, leaving 8 bases unmatched. CDR3 sequence reads: CASSLSGTGGVETQYF. The CDR3 nucleotides read TGTGCCAGCTCACTATCCGGGACAGGGGGCGTTGAGACCCAGTACTTC.

The V gene is TRBV7-3, the J gene TRBJ1-6, with TRBD1 identical over 10 bases. The germline V gene has CDR1 SGHTA and CDR2 FQGTGA. Trimming took 0 bases from V and 8 from J; bases not matched to a gene: 7. CDR3 size: 17 residues. The CDR3 DNA reads TGTGCCAGCAGCTTAACCCCGGGGGACAGGGGTGATTCACCCCTCCACTTT. It specifies CASSLTPGDRGDSPLHF.

This clone was seen only once. The chain has TRBV3-1 (or the pseudogene TRBV3-2) and TRBJ1-2, with a possible D match to TRBD1 (6 bases). CDR1 is LGHDT and CDR2 is YNNKEL in the germline V gene (reference sequence). V dropped 5 bases and J dropped 8 bases, with 21 bases sitting between them. CDR3 length equals 15 residues. Here the CDR3 reads CASSSSTGARRGYTF. In DNA form, the CDR3 reads TGTGCCAGCAGCTCCTCGACAGGCGCCCGTCGAGGCTACACCTTC.

This clone occurred a few times. The chain recombines TRBV2 with TRBJ2-5, with 7 bases identical to TRBD1. Germline V gene lookup returns CDR1 SNHLY and CDR2 FYNNEI. Trimming took 2 bases from V and 4 from J; bases not matched to a gene: 7. The CDR3 loop spans 15 amino acids. This CDR3 reads CASSELTGPSETQYF. The CDR3 region has the DNA TGTGCCAGCAGTGAACTGACAGGGCCCTCAGAGACCCAGTACTTC.

This clone was recorded only once. V gene TRBV7-9 combines with J gene TRBJ2-3; the match to TRBD2 covers 8 bases. The CDR3 is made up of 13 amino acids. CDR1 and CDR2 (germline): SEHNR, FQNEAQ (reference sequence). The V segment lost 8 bases and the J segment 4 bases; nucleotides outside the gene matches: 5. In DNA, the CDR3 is TGTGCCAGCGGCGGTAGCGGGGCAGATACGCAGTATTTT. This gives the protein CASGGSGADTQYF. Filled out from reference TRBV7-9 and TRBJ2-3, the complete variable domain reads DTGVSQNPRHKITKRGQNVTFRCDPISEHNRLYWYRQTLGQGPEFLTYFQNEAQLEKSRLLSDRFSAERPKGSFSTLEIQRTEQGDSAMYLCASGGSGADTQYFGPGTRLTVL.

The chain is built from TRBV11-1 and TRBJ1-5, with unresolved D. V lost 4 bases and J 7 bases, leaving 11 bases between the germline ends. Per the germline V gene, CDR1 is SGHAT and CDR2 is FQDESV (reference sequence). This CDR3 spans 13 amino acids. The CDR3 region is CASSSSEGQPQHF. In DNA, the CDR3 is TGTGCCAGCAGCTCTAGTGAGGGCCAGCCCCAGCATTTT.

This chain joins TRBV9 and TRBJ2-2; 7 positions match TRBD1. J lost 4 bases, V lost 0 bases, and 6 bases had no gene match. CDR3 length: 16 residues. CDR1 SGDLS and CDR2 YYNGEE come from the germline V gene. The chain's CDR3 is CASSVAGTAATGELFF. As DNA, the CDR3 is TGTGCCAGCAGCGTAGCTGGGACAGCAGCCACCGGGGAGCTGTTTTTT. The full variable domain, completed using reference TRBV9 and TRBJ2-2, is DSGVTQTPKHLITATGQRVTLRCSPRSGDLSVYWYQQSLDQGLQFLIQYYNGEERAKGNILERFSAQQFPDLHSELNLSSLELGDSALYFCASSVAGTAATGELFFGEGSRLTVL.

The rearrangement uses TRBV6-5 and TRBJ2-3, with a possible D match to TRBD2 (6 bases). The ends were cut back, 5 bases at V and 7 bases at J, with 16 bases in the middle. This CDR3 is built from 14 residues. Germline V lookup: CDR1 MNHEY, CDR2 SVGAGI. Here the CDR3 reads CASSISGGGYTQYF. The CDR3 DNA reads as TGTGCCAGCAGTATTAGCGGTGGGGGATATACGCAGTATTTT.

The rearrangement uses TRBV5-1 and TRBJ1-2, with D maybe TRBD1 (5 bases). Germline CDR1 and CDR2: SGHRS and YFSETQ. V lost 1 base to trimming and J lost 2 bases, with 18 bases between them. The CDR3 length is 17 residues. CDR3 DNA: TGCGCCAGCAGCTTGCGGGGGACCCAACCTCTAAACTATGGCTACACCTTC. Residues: CASSLRGTQPLNYGYTF.

The rearrangement links TRBV10-3 to TRBJ1-5; D unclear. CDR3 length: 15 residues. The V and J ends lost 2 bases and 0 bases respectively, with 8 bases between them. The germline CDR1 and CDR2 sequences are ENHRY and SYGVKD. The CDR3 protein is CAISEGQNSNQPQHF. In DNA, the CDR3 is TGTGCCATCAGTGAGGGGCAGAATAGCAATCAGCCCCAGCATTTT.

This rearrangement joins TRBV3-1 (or the pseudogene TRBV3-2) to TRBJ2-5, with TRBD2 matching over 11 bases. The CDR3 totals 17 residues. CDR1 is LGHDT, CDR2 YNNKEL, per germline (reference sequence). V dropped 10 bases and J dropped 0; count of bases not matched to a gene: 13. The CDR3 bases are TGTGCCACCACCTTAGGGGTAGCGGGGGGGTACCAAGAGACCCAGTACTTC. Translation: CATTLGVAGGYQETQYF.

The chain couples TRBV5-5 to TRBJ2-2, with D maybe TRBD1 (5 bases). CDR1 SGHKS and CDR2 YYEKEE come from the germline V gene (reference sequence). The CDR3 has 15 amino acids. V was clipped by 4 bases and J by 3 bases, with 13 bases between them. This CDR3 is CASSLLTDDTGELFF. CDR3 bases: TGTGCCAGCAGCCTACTGACAGACGACACCGGGGAGCTGTTTTTT.